One and the same sample provided the 30 T cell receptor beta chains below, sequenced in a study of regulatory T cells in long-lasting Graves disease (dated by TCRdb to the early 2020s). Taken with the paper, the label for time point translates to: persistent/refractory GD, antithyroid drugs over 5 years with positive TRAb. For both TCR sequencing and RNA sequencing, RNA was extracted from PBMCs in TRIzol. Library construction relied on multiplex PCR. For sequencing, an Illumina HiSeq 4000 was employed. iRepertoire HTBI primers and Arm-PCR amplification of CDR3 regions were used to construct TCR beta libraries. The public reads were quality trimmed at Q25 with fastp and then assembled into clones with MiXCR by TCRdb, keeping productive beta chains. Rows merge per CDR3 protein into single entries with the most common DNA and genes. The sample profile shows 700,000 or so distinct CDR3 sequences; approximately 31% of them were found once. Clones ranked in the top ten supply about two fifths of the sample.

The sequencing here drew on peripheral blood mononuclear cells (PBMCs), taken when the disease was refractory, from a patient treated with antithyroid drugs. These receptors originate from a female donor with Graves disease.

Comments on this clonotype: At one end, the junction sequence differs from germline, possibly due to a read error. This chain joins TRBV3-1 and TRBJ2-2; TRBD2 is a possible D gene (6 bases). CDR1 and CDR2 from the germline V gene are LGHDT and YNNKEL (reference sequence). The CDR3 loop spans 15 amino acids. CDR3 loop: CASSHQRRGTGELLF. In DNA form, the CDR3 reads TGTGCCAGCAGCCATCAGCGGAGGGGCACCGGGGAGCTGCTTTTT.

V is TRBV27 and J is TRBJ2-1; 9 bases fit TRBD1. V gave up 3 bases and J gave up 4 bases; unmatched junction bases: 1. CDR3 length: 14 amino acids. Germline V CDR1 and CDR2: MNHEY, SMNVEV (reference sequence). The CDR3 loop is CASSLGQGYNEQFF. CDR3 nucleotides: TGTGCCAGCAGTTTGGGACAGGGTTACAATGAGCAGTTCTTC.

J is TRBJ1-1 and V is TRBV6-2 or TRBV6-3, with 8 bases aligning to TRBD1. The CDR3 has 16 amino acids. Losses at the gene ends were 3 bases for V and 0 bases for J; bases not matched to a gene: 6. The germline CDR1 and CDR2 sequences are MNHEY and SVGEGT. In nucleotides, the CDR3 is TGTGCCAGCAGTTATCTTGGGACAGGCGTGAACACTGAAGCTTTCTTT. Translating it yields CASSYLGTGVNTEAFF.

This chain joins TRBV7-2 and TRBJ1-1; TRBD1 might be the D (6 bases). CDR1 and CDR2 from the germline V gene are SGHTA and FQGNSA. CDR3 length: 15 amino acids. Trimming took 5 bases from V and 6 from J, leaving 19 bases between them. The CDR3 protein is CASSLLWAGEAEAFF. CDR3 DNA: TGTGCCAGCAGCCTGTTATGGGCAGGGGAAGCTGAAGCTTTCTTT.

The chain combines TRBV11-2 with TRBJ2-3; a possible D gene is TRBD2 (5 bases). The CDR3 extends over 15 amino acids. V was cut by 1 base and J by 2 bases, with 10 bases left in between. Germline values: CDR1 SGHAT, CDR2 FQNNGV. CDR3 in DNA: TGTGCCAGCAGCTTAGCGGGGAAAGACACAGATACGCAGTATTTT. Translating gives CASSLAGKDTDTQYF. Together with reference TRBV11-2 and TRBJ2-3, the CDR3 gives the full variable domain: EAGVAQSPRYKIIEKRQSVAFWCNPISGHATLYWYQQILGQGPKLLIQFQNNGVVDDSQLPKDRFSAERLKGVDSTLKIQPAKLEDSAVYLCASSLAGKDTDTQYFGPGTRLTVL.

This chain joins TRBV15 and TRBJ1-5; D is possibly TRBD1 (6 bases). The V end was cut by 4 bases, the J end by 9 bases, with 13 bases between. CDR3 size: 13 residues. The germline CDR1 and CDR2 sequences are LNHNV and YYDKDF (reference sequence). CDR3 DNA: TGTGCCACCAGCAAAGGGGGTCCAGGGCCCCAGCATTTT. Translating it yields CATSKGGPGPQHF.

V gene TRBV3-1 combines with J gene TRBJ1-3; TRBD1 might be the D (5 bases). CDR1 is LGHDT, CDR2 YNNKEL, per germline (reference sequence). The CDR3 covers 15 residues. Deletions cut 3 bases from V and 0 bases from J, with 9 bases between. This CDR3 is CASSQSGSSGNTIYF. The DNA of the CDR3 is TGTGCCAGCAGCCAGTCAGGGAGCTCTGGAAACACCATATATTTT.

This clonotype was seen many times. V is TRBV5-5 and J is TRBJ1-5; the match to TRBD1 covers 9 bases. The CDR3 covers 16 residues. V dropped 1 base and J dropped 6; count of bases not matched to a gene: 8. The germline CDR1 and CDR2 sequences are SGHKS and YYEKEE (reference sequence). The CDR3 DNA follows: TGTGCCAGCAGCTTGTGGGGGGGACAGGGCGGTCAGCCCCAGCATTTT. This gives the protein CASSLWGGQGGQPQHF.

The CDR3: CSAPGGRVQETQYF. The CDR3 nucleotides read TGCAGTGCCCCAGGTGGACGGGTCCAAGAGACCCAGTACTTC. The V gene is TRBV20-1, the J gene TRBJ2-5; D is uncertain. The CDR3 has 14 residues. V was pared by 6 bases and J by 1 base, with 15 bases between. Germline V gives CDR1 DFQATT, CDR2 SNEGSKA (reference sequence).

This clonotype was observed at least ten times. V usage is TRBV12-3 or TRBV12-4 and J usage is TRBJ2-5; 7 bases match TRBD1. Trimming removed 4 bases from V and 2 bases from J; junction bases left unmatched: 7. The CDR3 consists of 15 residues. DNA for the CDR3: TGTGCCAGCAGTTCGAGACAGGGAAGGCAAGAGACCCAGTACTTC. Its protein is CASSSRQGRQETQYF.

The CDR3 DNA follows: TGTGCCTGGAGGGACAGGGTAGAGCAGTACTTC. This translates into CAWRDRVEQYF. The gene calls are TRBV30 and TRBJ2-7; 8 positions agree with TRBD1. The V gene's germline CDR1 is GTSNPN and CDR2 SVGIG (reference sequence). The CDR3 runs 11 residues. V shed 3 bases and J 7 bases; nucleotides not matched to a gene: 2.

This clonotype was seen ten or more times. The gene calls are TRBV5-1 and TRBJ2-7; 7 bases fit TRBD2. The germline gives CDR1 SGHRS, CDR2 YFSETQ. The CDR3 totals 16 residues. J lost 1 base, V lost 3 bases, and 10 bases had no gene match. The CDR3 reads CASSWGSGLSSYEQYF. CDR3 nucleotide sequence: TGCGCCAGCAGCTGGGGATCGGGACTATCTTCCTACGAGCAGTACTTC.

The CDR3 DNA is TGTGCCAGCAGCCTGGGACAGAGGGGTGAAAAACTGTTTTTT. Encoded protein: CASSLGQRGEKLFF. This chain connects TRBV13 to TRBJ1-4, with 7 positions matching TRBD1. The CDR3 has 14 amino acids. J lost 7 bases, V lost 5 bases, and 7 bases had no gene match. Germline assignment: CDR1 PRHDT and CDR2 FYEKMQ (reference sequence).

In this sample, this clonotype turned up many times. The chain couples TRBV12-3 or TRBV12-4 to TRBJ1-4; 9 nucleotides agree with TRBD1. Unmatched junction bases numbered 13, after V lost 4 bases and J lost 10 bases. CDR3 length: 16 amino acids. The CDR3 DNA reads TGTGCCAGCAGTTACCTGGCGGGGACAGGGACCGGAAAACTGTTTTTT. Translating gives CASSYLAGTGTGKLFF.

This sequence joins TRBV24-1 and TRBJ2-4; 10 bases fit TRBD2. CDR1 KGHDR and CDR2 SFDVKD come from the germline V gene. The CDR3 is 15 amino acids. Losses at the gene ends were 4 bases for V and 4 bases for J; bases not matched to a gene: 3. CDR3 in DNA: TGTGCCACCAGTGAAAGGACTAGCGGTAAAAACATTCAGTACTTC. The encoded protein is CATSERTSGKNIQYF.

This clonotype was found a few times. The genes are TRBV11-2 and TRBJ2-7, with D perhaps matching TRBD1 (6 bases). The CDR3 is 13 amino acids. The ends were cut back, 8 bases at V and 3 bases at J, with 14 bases in the middle. Germline-derived CDR1 and CDR2 are SGHAT and FQNNGV. CDR3 in amino acids: CASEGQGNYEQYF. The CDR3 region has the DNA TGTGCCAGCGAGGGGCAGGGGAACTACGAGCAGTACTTC.

The V gene is TRBV14, the J gene TRBJ1-2; 11 bases are shared with TRBD1. The length of the CDR3 is 17 residues. V was clipped by 4 bases and J by 4 bases; unmatched bases: 11. In germline, CDR1 is SGHDN, CDR2 FVKESK. The CDR3 DNA follows: TGTGCCAGCAGCCCTTTAAGCGGACAGGGGGCTTTCTATGGCTACACCTTC. It translates to CASSPLSGQGAFYGYTF.

In this sample, this clonotype turned up a few times. V gene TRBV18 combines with J gene TRBJ1-4; 7 bases agree with TRBD1. Trimming at V came to 0 bases and at J to 8 bases, leaving 3 bases not matched to a gene. The CDR3 loop spans 14 amino acids. Germline loops: CDR1 KGHSH, CDR2 LQKENI. The CDR3 region is CASSPPATGEKLFF. The CDR3 coding sequence is TGTGCCAGCTCACCACCGGCGACAGGGGAAAAACTGTTTTTT. Based on the CDR3 plus reference TRBV18 and TRBJ1-4, the full variable domain is NAGVMQNPRHLVRRRGQEARLRCSPMKGHSHVYWYRQLPEEGLKFMVYLQKENIIDESGMPKERFSAEFPKEGPSILRIQQVVRGDSAAYFCASSPPATGEKLFFGSGTQLSVL.

This clonotype has just a few counts. The chain employs TRBV27 and TRBJ2-7, with a possible D match to TRBD1 (6 bases). V lost 2 bases to trimming and J lost 3 bases, with 8 bases between them. The germline CDR1 and CDR2 sequences are MNHEY and SMNVEV (reference sequence). This CDR3 has 13 amino acids. CDR3 loop: CASSLRDNYEQYF. DNA for the CDR3: TGTGCCAGCAGTTTAAGGGACAACTACGAGCAGTACTTC.

For this clonotype: A read error may account for a junction end that differs from germline. The chain recombines TRBV19 with TRBJ1-2; TRBD1 matches 7 bases. Germline CDR1 reads LNHDA; CDR2 reads SQIVND (reference sequence). The CDR3 is made up of 13 amino acids. The CDR3, as DNA: TGTGCCGGTAGTATCCGGGACAGACATGGCTACACCTTC. Protein sequence: CAGSIRDRHGYTF.

J is TRBJ1-4 and V is TRBV20-1; perhaps TRBD1 as D (5 bases). Germline values: CDR1 DFQATT, CDR2 SNEGSKA (reference sequence). V lost 5 bases and J 3 bases, leaving 13 bases between the germline ends. The CDR3 spans 14 residues. The CDR3 protein is CSAASGQSNEKLFF. DNA of the CDR3: TGCAGTGCTGCCTCGGGGCAGTCTAATGAAAAACTGTTTTTT.

The gene calls are TRBV13 and TRBJ1-1, with TRBD1 matching 8 bases. CDR3 length: 15 residues. Trimming at V came to 5 bases and at J to 10 bases, leaving 15 bases not matched to a gene. CDR1 PRHDT and CDR2 FYEKMQ come from the germline V gene (reference sequence). CDR3 sequence (DNA): TGTGCCAGCAGCCCGTGGGACAGGACCCCCGCGGTAGCTTTCTTT. It translates to CASSPWDRTPAVAFF.

The J gene is TRBJ2-2, the V gene TRBV18; 11 bases line up with TRBD2. V was pared by 4 bases and J by 3 bases, with 7 bases of the junction left unmatched. This CDR3 has 17 amino acids. Germline CDR1 is KGHSH and CDR2 is LQKENI. The CDR3 loop reads CASSRLAGGKDTGELFF. The DNA for the CDR3 is TGTGCCAGCTCACGCCTAGCGGGAGGCAAAGACACCGGGGAGCTGTTTTTT.

The rearrangement uses TRBV20-1 and TRBJ2-3; a weak D match, TRBD2 (7 bases). V was pared by 5 bases and J by 0 bases, with 12 bases between. CDR3 size: 14 residues. The germline V gene has CDR1 DFQATT and CDR2 SNEGSKA (reference sequence). CDR3 residues: CSAHKGGSTDTQYF. Written as DNA, the CDR3 is TGCAGTGCTCATAAGGGGGGGAGCACAGATACGCAGTATTTT.

This clonotype came up many times. The rearrangement uses TRBV12-3 or TRBV12-4 and TRBJ1-2; D gene uncertain. CDR3 size: 14 residues. V dropped 1 base and J dropped 4 bases, with 10 bases sitting between them. The CDR3 sequence: CASSLDGGSYGYTF. CDR3 nucleotide sequence: TGTGCCAGCAGTTTAGACGGAGGCAGCTATGGCTACACCTTC.

This clonotype was counted at least ten times. CDR3 loop: CASSLLGQGTEAFF. The CDR3 DNA follows: TGTGCCAGCAGTTTACTGGGACAGGGGACTGAAGCTTTCTTT. The chain joins TRBV28 to TRBJ1-1; 10 bases agree with TRBD1. The CDR3 runs 14 residues. Germline V gene data show CDR1 as MDHEN and CDR2 as SYDVKM. Trimming took 2 bases from V and 5 from J; bases not matched to a gene: 2.

This clonotype came up a few times. The gene calls are TRBV27 and TRBJ1-5; D gene uncertain. V was pared by 3 bases and J by 4 bases, with 7 bases between. This CDR3 has 13 residues. Germline-derived CDR1 and CDR2 are MNHEY and SMNVEV (reference sequence). The CDR3 protein is CASSFHPNQPQHF. The CDR3 bases are TGTGCCAGCAGTTTCCACCCTAATCAGCCCCAGCATTTT.

This clonotype was seen many times. The genes are TRBV2 and TRBJ1-5; 8 bases agree with TRBD1. This CDR3 is 14 amino acids long. Looked up from germline, CDR1 is SNHLY and CDR2 is FYNNEI. Trimming at V came to 6 bases and at J to 7 bases, leaving 8 bases not matched to a gene. The CDR3, as DNA: TGTGCCAGCAGCGCCAACAGGGGGGAACAGCCCCAGCATTTT. Amino acid sequence: CASSANRGEQPQHF.

The chain joins TRBV4-2 to TRBJ1-2, with D hard to call. Looked up from germline, CDR1 is LGHNA and CDR2 is YNFKEQ. This CDR3 has 14 residues. Trimming removed 1 base at V and 1 base at J, with 7 bases between. CDR3 nucleotides: TGTGCCAGCAGCCAAGTGGGAGTTAACTATGGCTACACCTTC. Its protein product is CASSQVGVNYGYTF.

The V gene is TRBV10-3, the J gene TRBJ1-2; TRBD1 matches 9 bases. The CDR3 length is 14 residues. Trimming cost V 7 bases and J 7 bases; bases outside gene matches: 10. The germline V gene has CDR1 ENHRY and CDR2 SYGVKD. The CDR3 loop reads CAITLTGGIGGYTF. CDR3 nucleotide sequence: TGTGCCATCACCCTGACAGGGGGAATAGGTGGCTACACCTTC.